These 24 T cell receptor beta chains share one sample of origin, sequenced in a study of pediatric ulcerative colitis. Clones were read by immunoSEQ multiplex PCR, and TCRdb kept only the in-frame ones, dropping some. The table records 30,000 to 40,000 clones, about 81% of them present only once. During colonoscopy, one to two rectal pinch biopsies were collected. The specimen sequenced was gut tissue. The receptors were gathered from a boy aged 10-17 years with mild ulcerative colitis.

The genes are TRBV10-2 and TRBJ2-1; 9 nucleotides line up with TRBD1. The germline CDR1 and CDR2 sequences are WSHSY and SAAADI. Trimming took 4 bases from V and 8 from J; bases not matched to a gene: 9. The CDR3 runs to 15 residues. Here the CDR3 reads CASSARDRAIDEQFF. The CDR3 DNA reads TGCGCCAGCAGTGCCCGGGACAGGGCGATCGATGAGCAGTTCTTC.

The rearrangement joins TRBV29-1 to TRBJ1-2; the D is unclear. Trimming removed 2 bases from V and 0 bases from J, with 7 bases in between. The CDR3 loop spans 13 amino acids. Per the germline V gene, CDR1 is SQVTM and CDR2 is ANQGSEA. The chain's CDR3 is CSVESESNYGYTF. Here the CDR3 DNA reads TGCAGCGTTGAATCGGAGTCTAACTATGGCTACACCTTC. Filled out from reference TRBV29-1 and TRBJ1-2, the complete variable domain reads SAVISQKPSRDICQRGTSLTIQCQVDSQVTMMFWYRQQPGQSLTLIATANQGSEATYESGFVIDKFPISRPNLTFSTLTVSNMSPEDSSIYLCSVESESNYGYTFGSGTRLTVV.

The V gene is TRBV2, the J gene TRBJ1-2, with 7 bases matching TRBD1. Germline lookup yields CDR1 SNHLY and CDR2 FYNNEI. V was pared by 6 bases and J by 8 bases, with 12 bases of the junction left unmatched. This CDR3 is built from 14 residues. The CDR3 region is CASRETGTLGGYTF. The CDR3, as DNA: TGTGCCAGCAGGGAGACAGGGACGCTGGGGGGCTACACCTTC.

In this sample, this clone turned up once. V is TRBV6-1 and J is TRBJ1-5, with unresolved D. The ends were cut back, 2 bases at V and 0 bases at J, with 14 bases in the middle. This CDR3 has 17 amino acids. CDR1 is MNHNS, CDR2 SASEGT, per germline. CDR3 coding DNA: TGTGCCAGCAGTGAATATGTGGCAGGTCTTAGCAATCAGCCCCAGCATTTT. It codes for CASSEYVAGLSNQPQHF.

V is TRBV4-1 and J is TRBJ1-5; tentatively, D is TRBD1 (5 bases). The V and J ends lost 0 bases and 4 bases respectively, with 13 bases between them. Germline CDR1 and CDR2: MGHRA and YSYEKL. This CDR3 spans 16 amino acids. CDR3 amino acids: CASSQDLGDGNQPQHF. The CDR3 nucleotides read TGCGCCAGCAGCCAAGATCTGGGGGACGGTAATCAGCCCCAGCATTTT.

This clone was seen more than once but under ten times. This chain uses TRBV19 with TRBJ1-1; no firm D call. Germline CDR1 LNHDA, CDR2 SQIVND (reference sequence). V lost 3 bases, J lost 4 bases, and 12 bases lay in between. This CDR3 is 14 amino acids long. CDR3 DNA: TGTGCCAGTAGTATTCGATCGGTACTCACTGAAGCTTTCTTT. It specifies CASSIRSVLTEAFF.

A few counts support this clone. The chain uses TRBV7-2 and TRBJ2-2; D might be TRBD2 (6 bases). Germline V gene sequence: CDR1 SGHTA, CDR2 FQGNSA. V was pared by 2 bases and J by 0 bases, with 13 bases between. The CDR3 extends over 17 amino acids. The chain's CDR3 is CASSLTSPIANTGELFF. The CDR3 nucleotides read TGTGCCAGCAGCTTAACTAGCCCGATCGCGAACACCGGGGAGCTGTTTTTT.

The rearrangement links TRBV18 to TRBJ1-4; 7 nucleotides agree with TRBD1. The CDR3 contains 14 residues. Looked up from germline, CDR1 is KGHSH and CDR2 is LQKENI. V shed 0 bases, J shed 8 bases, and the junction held 3 bases outside the gene matches. This CDR3 reads CASSPPTGREKLFF. DNA for the CDR3: TGTGCCAGCTCACCACCGACAGGGAGGGAAAAACTGTTTTTT.

This chain links TRBV5-8 with TRBJ1-2; tentatively, D is TRBD1 (5 bases). Trimming took 7 bases from V and 4 from J, leaving 17 bases between them. The CDR3 is 14 amino acids. Germline V gives CDR1 SGHTS, CDR2 YDEGEE. The CDR3 loop is CASAPGGNVYGYTF. DNA of the CDR3: TGTGCCAGCGCTCCGGGGGGGAATGTCTATGGCTACACCTTC.

This clone was detected only a few times. The CDR3 nucleotides read TGCGCCAGCAGCCCCCGGACAGGGCGAGACACTGAAGCTTTCTTT. This sequence encodes CASSPRTGRDTEAFF. The rearrangement uses TRBV5-1 and TRBJ1-1, with 8 bases matching TRBD1. This CDR3 is built from 15 residues. V lost 4 bases and J lost 3; bases outside the gene matches: 8. From germline, CDR1 is SGHRS and CDR2 YFSETQ.

The gene calls are TRBV6-6 and TRBJ2-2, with 8 bases that match TRBD1. V lost 7 bases to trimming and J lost 0 bases; unmatched junction nucleotides: 4. Germline values: CDR1 MNHNY, CDR2 SVGAGI (reference sequence). The CDR3 runs 15 residues. DNA of the CDR3: TGTGCCAGCACGGGGACAGGCGCGAACACCGGGGAGCTGTTTTTT. It encodes CASTGTGANTGELFF.

This clone appeared a few times. This sample also contains other DNA sequences that code for the same CDR3. The rearrangement joins TRBV2 to TRBJ2-1; 10 bases map to TRBD2. V gave up 6 bases and J gave up 0 bases; unmatched junction bases: 2. In germline, CDR1 is SNHLY, CDR2 FYNNEI. This CDR3 is 15 amino acids long. The CDR3 spells CASRRLAGSYNEQFF. For the CDR3, the DNA is TGTGCCAGCAGAAGACTAGCGGGCTCCTACAATGAGCAGTTCTTC.

CDR3: CASSVGGSTDTQYF. Written as DNA, the CDR3 is TGTGCCAGCAGCGTGGGGGGATCCACAGATACGCAGTATTTT. The chain uses TRBV9 and TRBJ2-3; D perhaps matches TRBD2 (6 bases). V shed 2 bases and J shed 2 bases, with 9 bases lying between them. Germline V lookup: CDR1 SGDLS, CDR2 YYNGEE. The CDR3 loop spans 14 amino acids.

The chain links TRBV7-2 to TRBJ2-1; D is undetermined. Germline CDR1 is SGHTA and CDR2 is FQGNSA. Trimming cost V 1 base and J 2 bases, with 12 bases left between them. This CDR3 spans 16 amino acids. The CDR3 sequence: CASSLEGTRAYNEQFF. DNA for the CDR3: TGTGCCAGCAGCTTAGAAGGTACTCGGGCCTACAATGAGCAGTTCTTC.

This chain uses TRBV5-5 with TRBJ1-2; no reliable D call. V was trimmed by 2 bases and J by 4 bases, leaving 12 bases between them. The V gene's germline CDR1 is SGHKS and CDR2 YYEKEE (reference sequence). This CDR3 spans 14 amino acids. Here the CDR3 DNA reads TGTGCCAGCAGCTTACTGGACGCGTCCTATGGCTACACCTTC. This encodes CASSLLDASYGYTF.

This chain uses TRBV5-5 with TRBJ1-1; tentative D call: TRBD1 (5 bases). This CDR3 spans 14 amino acids. Germline V lookup: CDR1 SGHKS, CDR2 YYEKEE (reference sequence). Trimming shortened V by 4 bases and J by 5 bases, and 15 bases separated the two germline ends. CDR3 in amino acids: CASSTGGAGTEAFF. The DNA for the CDR3 is TGTGCCAGCAGCACCGGTGGGGCGGGGACTGAAGCTTTCTTT.

In this sample, this clone turned up a few times. This chain's CDR3 is CASSPAGPGPSYGYTF. In DNA form, the CDR3 reads TGTGCCAGCAGCCCGGCGGGGCCAGGGCCCTCCTATGGCTACACCTTC. This chain joins TRBV14 and TRBJ1-2; a weak D match, TRBD1 (5 bases). V was clipped by 4 bases and J by 4 bases, with 19 bases between them. CDR3 length equals 16 residues. The germline V gene has CDR1 SGHDN and CDR2 FVKESK.

The chain employs TRBV19 and TRBJ1-4; TRBD1 matches at 9 bases. The germline CDR1 and CDR2 sequences are LNHDA and SQIVND (reference sequence). The trim removed 6 bases at V and 5 bases at J, leaving 4 bases unmatched. CDR3 length equals 14 residues. The CDR3 region is CASRTGGGNEKLFF. The CDR3, as DNA: TGTGCCAGTAGAACAGGGGGCGGAAATGAAAAACTGTTTTTT.

This rearrangement joins TRBV5-8 to TRBJ2-1; D not certain. CDR1 and CDR2 (germline): SGHTS, YDEGEE. This CDR3 is built from 13 residues. The ends were cut back, 0 bases at V and 9 bases at J, with 10 bases in the middle. The CDR3: CASSLVLLSEQFF. CDR3 in DNA: TGTGCCAGCAGCTTGGTTCTGCTTAGTGAGCAGTTCTTC.

J is TRBJ1-2 and V is TRBV7-9; no firm D call. The CDR3 consists of 13 residues. V lost 1 base and J lost 7, with 10 bases in between. CDR1 and CDR2 from the germline V gene are SEHNR and FQNEAQ (reference sequence). CDR3 amino acids: CASSLDDPAGYTF. CDR3 DNA: TGTGCCAGCAGCTTAGACGATCCGGCTGGCTACACCTTC.

The chain employs TRBV30 and TRBJ1-1; D is undetermined. The CDR3 contains 14 residues. The V gene lost 3 bases and the J gene lost 1 base, with 12 bases spanning the gap. The germline V gene has CDR1 GTSNPN and CDR2 SVGIG (reference sequence). CDR3 sequence: CAWSRLWRNTEAFF. The CDR3 nucleotides read TGTGCCTGGAGCCGCTTGTGGAGGAACACTGAAGCTTTCTTT.

This clone was counted a few times. The J gene is TRBJ2-3, the V gene TRBV4-1; the match to TRBD2 covers 11 bases. CDR3 size: 21 residues. Germline values: CDR1 MGHRA, CDR2 YSYEKL. V shed 4 bases, J shed 0 bases, and the junction held 18 bases outside the gene matches. The CDR3 DNA follows: TGCGCCAGCAGCCTACTGCCTGGTACTAGCGGGGGAACCCCTAGCACAGATACGCAGTATTTT. Amino acids: CASSLLPGTSGGTPSTDTQYF.

This clone was observed a few times. The CDR3 nucleotides are TGCAGCGTGGTTACTAGCGGGGGGGCCTACAATGAGCAGTTCTTC. The encoded protein is CSVVTSGGAYNEQFF. J is TRBJ2-1 and V is TRBV29-1, with 13 bases aligning to TRBD2. With V trimmed by 6 bases and J by 2 bases, 4 bases remained unmatched. CDR1 is SQVTM, CDR2 ANQGSEA, per germline. The CDR3 runs to 15 residues.

J is TRBJ1-4 and V is TRBV15; no clear D. V lost 0 bases, J lost 7 bases, and 15 bases lay in between. The CDR3 runs 16 residues. Germline CDR1 and CDR2: LNHNV and YYDKDF (reference sequence). CDR3 in amino acids: CATSRDLSESGEKLFF. CDR3 nucleotides: TGTGCCACCAGCAGAGATTTGTCCGAATCGGGTGAAAAACTGTTTTTT.